A single T cell receptor beta chain is shown here with its context. What it binds is not known. The record originates from a study of identical twins. General study points: Twins showed weaker excess sharing in their beta out-of-frame sequences. The presence of invariant MAIT and iNKT cells could partly confound analyses of zero-insertion sequences.

TCRdb processed the 5' RACE reads anew with MiXCR; each CDR3 protein has one entry. The sample consists of 1.5 million to 2 million distinct CDR3 sequences, around a third of them appearing once. Only healthy Caucasians were included as donors. The specimen sequenced was cord blood. The receptor was derived from a newborn girl in good health.

CDR3 nucleotides: TGCGCCAGCAGCCAAGGAGCGGCTAACACCGGGGAGCTGTTTTTT. Residues: CASSQGAANTGELFF. This rearrangement joins TRBV4-1 to TRBJ2-2; D perhaps matches TRBD2 (5 bases). The CDR3 totals 15 residues. Germline-derived CDR1 and CDR2 are MGHRA and YSYEKL. V dropped 1 base and J dropped 2 bases, with 8 bases sitting between them.